The next 15 T cell receptor beta chains were all read from a single sample in a study of blood T cell repertoires in COVID-19. Only in-frame clones appear in the TCRdb table, and some are missing; sequencing was by immunoSEQ multiplex PCR. The sample consists of hundreds of thousands of clones, nearly 90% of them appearing once. The sample taken for sequencing was peripheral blood. These receptors all come from a woman in her thirties with COVID-19, enrolled during active disease.

The rearrangement joins TRBV12-3 or TRBV12-4 to TRBJ2-7, with 9 bases aligning to TRBD1. The J segment lost 5 bases and the V segment lost 6 bases, leaving 5 bases of the junction unmatched. This CDR3 has 13 residues. CDR3 nucleotides: TGTGCCAGCAGCCTGGGACAGGGTGACGAGCAGTACGTC. Protein product: CASSLGQGDEQYV.

The chain has TRBV9 and TRBJ2-3, with D hard to call. CDR1 and CDR2 (germline): SGDLS, YYNGEE. The CDR3 has 13 amino acids. V shed 3 bases and J shed 4 bases, with 9 bases lying between them. The CDR3 sequence: CASSALRADTQYF. CDR3 DNA: TGTGCCAGCAGCGCCCTCCGGGCAGATACGCAGTATTTT.

The rearrangement joins TRBV6-4 to TRBJ1-2; 8 bases map to TRBD1. The CDR3 is 15 residues long. The germline CDR1 and CDR2 sequences are MRHNA and SNTAGT. After removal of 5 bases from V and 6 bases from J, the junction contained 11 bases not matched to a gene. The CDR3 sequence: CASSSHPGQADGYTF. The DNA of the CDR3 is TGTGCCAGCAGTTCCCACCCGGGACAGGCTGATGGCTACACCTTC.

The chain carries TRBV5-1 and TRBJ2-5, with 7 bases matching TRBD2. With V trimmed by 2 bases and J by 2 bases, 9 bases remained unmatched. Germline CDR1 and CDR2: SGHRS and YFSETQ. The CDR3 has 16 residues. The CDR3 DNA reads TGCGCCAGCAGCTTTAAAGGCGGGGGAGGTCAAGAGACCCAGTACTTC. Protein: CASSFKGGGGQETQYF.

In regard to this clone: Distinct nucleotide sequences in the sample also encode this CDR3. The genes are TRBV12-3 or TRBV12-4 and TRBJ1-1; no reliable D call. Between the trimmed V and J ends, which lost 0 bases and 5 bases, there was a span of 4 bases. The CDR3 consists of 12 residues. The CDR3 spells CASSLAQTEAFF. The CDR3 nucleotides are TGTGCCAGCAGTTTAGCACAGACTGAAGCTTTCTTT.

This clone was observed once. The V and J genes are TRBV5-1 and TRBJ2-2; the D gene is possibly TRBD2 (5 bases). The germline V gene encodes CDR1 SGHRS and CDR2 YFSETQ. The CDR3 is 15 amino acids. V was clipped by 4 bases and J by 0 bases, with 10 bases between them. This chain's CDR3 is CASSVRDPNTGELFF. The CDR3 DNA reads as TGCGCCAGCAGCGTGAGGGATCCGAACACCGGGGAGCTGTTTTTT.

The rearrangement uses TRBV4-3 and TRBJ2-1, with D perhaps TRBD1 (6 bases). Germline V gene data show CDR1 as LGHNA and CDR2 as YSLEER. Trimming shortened V by 0 bases and J by 2 bases, and 20 bases separated the two germline ends. There are 19 residues in the CDR3. The chain's CDR3 is CASSQDVPAGQTTYNEQFF. CDR3 coding DNA: TGCGCCAGCAGCCAAGATGTGCCGGCCGGACAGACTACCTACAATGAGCAGTTCTTC.

The CDR3: CASSPSGGARKTQYF. The CDR3 coding sequence is TGTGCCAGCTCACCTAGCGGGGGGGCCAGAAAGACCCAGTACTTC. The V gene is TRBV18, the J gene TRBJ2-5; 11 bases map to TRBD2. J lost 6 bases, V lost 3 bases, and 6 bases had no gene match. The CDR3 is 15 amino acids. Germline V gives CDR1 KGHSH, CDR2 LQKENI.

V and J are TRBV28 and TRBJ1-2; 7 bases line up with TRBD1. The V segment lost 6 bases and the J segment 8 bases; nucleotides outside the gene matches: 12. Germline-derived CDR1 and CDR2 are MDHEN and SYDVKM. The CDR3 is 14 amino acids. Here the CDR3 DNA reads TGTGCCAGCAGCCCAATCGACAGGGTCCAAGGCTACACCTTC. Amino acid sequence: CASSPIDRVQGYTF.

The chain couples TRBV13 to TRBJ1-2, with 7 nucleotides matching TRBD1. The CDR3 runs to 13 residues. Trimming at V came to 5 bases and at J to 2 bases, leaving 2 bases not matched to a gene. In germline, CDR1 is PRHDT, CDR2 FYEKMQ (reference sequence). CDR3 sequence reads: CASSPGQNYGYTF. CDR3 bases: TGTGCCAGCAGCCCGGGACAGAACTATGGCTACACCTTC.

This clone was seen a single time. V usage is TRBV6-5 and J usage is TRBJ1-1, with unresolved D. Trimming removed 6 bases at V and 1 base at J, with 9 bases between. This CDR3 region has 13 residues. Germline loops: CDR1 MNHEY, CDR2 SVGAGI. This chain's CDR3 is CASSQWQNTEAFF. CDR3 nucleotides: TGTGCCAGCAGCCAGTGGCAGAACACTGAAGCTTTCTTT.

The rearrangement uses TRBV5-1 and TRBJ1-2; D unresolved. This CDR3 is 15 amino acids long. The ends were cut back, 0 bases at V and 4 bases at J, with 13 bases in the middle. Germline CDR1 reads SGHRS; CDR2 reads YFSETQ. As DNA, the CDR3 is TGCGCCAGCAGCTTGGAGTTAGAAACAGCCTATGGCTACACCTTC. Encoded protein: CASSLELETAYGYTF.

The rearrangement links TRBV18 to TRBJ2-3, with D maybe TRBD1 (5 bases). Germline loops: CDR1 KGHSH, CDR2 LQKENI. The germline V and J ends were trimmed by 5 bases and 4 bases, with 19 bases remaining between them. This CDR3 is built from 16 residues. The CDR3 region is CASSTPSQVPPDTQYF. CDR3 coding DNA: TGTGCCAGCTCAACGCCGTCACAGGTTCCACCAGATACGCAGTATTTT.

The chain employs TRBV28 and TRBJ1-4; D remains unclear. From germline, CDR1 is MDHEN and CDR2 SYDVKM. V lost 3 bases and J lost 7, with 18 bases in between. The CDR3 runs to 16 residues. The DNA of the CDR3 is TGTGCCAGCAGTTTGGCGGGGAGCGGTGGTAGTGAAAAACTGTTTTTT. It translates to CASSLAGSGGSEKLFF.

This clone was found once. The chain has TRBV24-1 and TRBJ2-2; the match to TRBD1 covers 8 bases. After removal of 3 bases from V and 8 bases from J, the junction contained 7 bases not matched to a gene. The CDR3 totals 15 residues. Germline-derived CDR1 and CDR2 are KGHDR and SFDVKD. The CDR3 loop reads CATSDRATGVGELFF. DNA for the CDR3: TGTGCCACCAGTGATCGAGCGACAGGGGTGGGGGAGCTGTTTTTT.